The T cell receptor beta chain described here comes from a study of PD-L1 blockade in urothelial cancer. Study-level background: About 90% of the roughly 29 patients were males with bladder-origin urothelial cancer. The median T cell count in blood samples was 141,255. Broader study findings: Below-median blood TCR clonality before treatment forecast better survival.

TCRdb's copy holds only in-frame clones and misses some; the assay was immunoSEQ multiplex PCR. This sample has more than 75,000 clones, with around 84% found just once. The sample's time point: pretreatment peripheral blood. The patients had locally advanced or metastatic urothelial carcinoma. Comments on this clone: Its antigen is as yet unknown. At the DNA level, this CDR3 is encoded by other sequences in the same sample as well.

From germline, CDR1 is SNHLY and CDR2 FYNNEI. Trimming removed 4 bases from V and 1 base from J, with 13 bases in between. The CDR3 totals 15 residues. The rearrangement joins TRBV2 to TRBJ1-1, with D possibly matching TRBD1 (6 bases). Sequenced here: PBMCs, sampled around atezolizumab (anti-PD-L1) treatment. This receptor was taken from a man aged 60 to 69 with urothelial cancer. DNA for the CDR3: TGTGCCAGCAGTGGAGGGAGGGGGAAGAACACTGAAGCTTTCTTT. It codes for CASSGGRGKNTEAFF.